This T cell receptor (beta chain) emerged from a study of blood T cell repertoires in COVID-19. Overall study: Whether acute or convalescent, the COVID-19 samples came from the United States, Italy and Spain. PBMCs, B-cell-depleted T cells, or T cells provided the cDNA or gDNA that made up the material.

The length of the CDR3 is 15 residues. Germline CDR1 is SGHVS and CDR2 is FQNEAQ. J was trimmed by 7 bases and V by 3 bases; bases with no gene match: 5. In the source study's methods: Scientists estimated how many nucleated cells there were by amplifying reference gene primers. Assay used: immunoSEQ multiplex PCR; TCRdb lists only in-frame clones, some missing. Clone size and the V and J calls come from that table; the DNA yielded D and trimming. This table has 210,000 or so clones, about 88% appearing once. The sequencing sample was made of peripheral blood. The source of this sequence is a woman aged 40 to 50 who had recovered from COVID-19. J is TRBJ1-4 and V is TRBV7-8; 10 nucleotides line up with TRBD1. CDR3 protein: CASSLRTGGGEKLFF. The CDR3 coding sequence is TGTGCCAGCAGCTTGCGGACAGGGGGAGGTGAAAAACTGTTTTTT.